One T cell receptor (beta chain) is described in this entry. The data were obtained in a study of shared clonotypes between healthy human individuals. Germline values: CDR1 MNHEY, CDR2 SMNVEV (reference sequence). There are 15 residues in the CDR3. With 6 bases removed from V and 5 bases from J, the gap between germline ends came to 17 bases. Sequencing was performed with immunoSEQ multiplex PCR; in TCRdb, only in-frame clones are kept and a portion is missing. Altogether millions of clones are present, over 85% being singletons, with the ten largest covering over 0.12%. Adult Caucasians living in Nashville, Tennessee made up all of the donors.

This receptor was taken from a man between 18 and 35 years old in good health. The chain couples TRBV27 to TRBJ2-1; weak D call: TRBD1 (5 bases). Sequences were obtained from naive CD4+ T cells sorted from blood. This sample's subset: CD45RA+ positively selected. The chain's CDR3 is CASSPRQLQNNEQFF. The CDR3 nucleotides are TGTGCCAGCAGCCCTAGACAGCTACAGAACAATGAGCAGTTCTTC.